A selection of T cell receptor beta chains follows, all from one sample in a study of blood T cell repertoires in COVID-19. Data came from immunoSEQ multiplex PCR; TCRdb stores just in-frame clones and leaves some out. This repertoire shows around 240,000 clones, about 79% found once; its top ten account for 1.4%. The sample taken for sequencing was peripheral blood. The origin of the receptors is a middle-aged woman who had recovered from COVID-19. The CDR3 runs from the conserved cysteine through the conserved F or W. Each record gives: D gene, clone size, J gene, V gene, CDR3 protein, CDR3 DNA. A D gene is named only where the DNA matches it firmly. Size is stated for part of the rows, as once, few or many counts, or as a class when the clone is expanded.

TRBD2,.,TRBJ2-2,TRBV7-3,CASSSPGRGGGELFF,TGTGCCAGCAGCTCCCCGGGCCGCGGGGGCGGGGAGCTGTTTTTT
TRBD2,few,TRBJ2-3,TRBV28,CASTLLAGGTDTQYF,TGTGCCAGCACCCTACTAGCGGGGGGCACAGATACGCAGTATTTT
.,.,TRBJ1-4,TRBV7-9,CASSPTLDGVEKLFF,TGTGCCAGCAGCCCCACCCTCGACGGGGTTGAAAAACTGTTTTTT
.,.,TRBJ2-2,TRBV7-9,CASSPKDSYTGELFF,TGTGCCAGCAGCCCTAAAGACAGTTACACCGGGGAGCTGTTTTTT
.,.,TRBJ2-3,TRBV3-1/TRBV3-2,CASSRGGARSTDTQYF,TGTGCCAGCAGCCGGGGTGGGGCGCGAAGCACAGATACGCAGTATTTT
.,.,TRBJ2-2,TRBV18,CASSPQDGANTGELFF,TGTGCCAGCTCACCACAAGACGGAGCGAACACCGGGGAGCTGTTTTTT
TRBD1,.,TRBJ1-2,TRBV7-9,CASSRGTDPHNYGYTF,TGTGCCAGCAGCCGGGGGACAGATCCCCATAACTATGGCTACACCTTC
.,.,TRBJ1-5,TRBV6-6,CASNSNNQPQHF,TGTGCCAGCAATTCCAATAATCAGCCCCAGCATTTT
.,.,TRBJ2-2,TRBV7-9,CASRAWQGFTGELFF,TGTGCCAGCCGGGCTTGGCAGGGATTCACCGGGGAGCTGTTTTTT
TRBD2,.,TRBJ2-1,TRBV11-2,CASSRTSGGNEQFF,TGTGCCAGCAGCCGAACTAGCGGGGGAAATGAGCAGTTCTTC
.,.,TRBJ2-7,TRBV7-9,CASSSDGTERREQYF,TGTGCCAGCAGCTCCGACGGAACAGAACGGCGCGAGCAGTACTTC